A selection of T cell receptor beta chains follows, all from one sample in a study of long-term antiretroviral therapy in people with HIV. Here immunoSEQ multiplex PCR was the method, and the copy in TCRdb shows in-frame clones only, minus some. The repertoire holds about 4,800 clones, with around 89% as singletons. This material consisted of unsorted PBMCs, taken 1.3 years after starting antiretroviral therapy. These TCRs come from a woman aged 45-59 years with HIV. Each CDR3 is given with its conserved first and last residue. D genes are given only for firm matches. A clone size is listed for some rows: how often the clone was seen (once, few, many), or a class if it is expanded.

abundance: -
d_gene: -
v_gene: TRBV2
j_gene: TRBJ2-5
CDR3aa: CASAGNAETQYF
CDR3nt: TGTGCCAGCGCAGGGAATGCGGAGACCCAGTACTTC

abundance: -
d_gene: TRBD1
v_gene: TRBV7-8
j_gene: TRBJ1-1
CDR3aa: CASSSIQDRGRWGMNTEAFF
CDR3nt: TGTGCCAGCAGCTCGATTCAGGACAGGGGGCGATGGGGAATGAACACTGAAGCTTTCTTT

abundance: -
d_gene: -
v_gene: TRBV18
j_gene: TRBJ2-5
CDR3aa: CASSPPRRQGTETQYF
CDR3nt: TGTGCCAGCTCACCACCGAGAAGGCAGGGAACAGAGACCCAGTACTTC

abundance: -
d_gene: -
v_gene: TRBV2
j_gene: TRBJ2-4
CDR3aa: CASSIGTKNIQYF
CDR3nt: TGTGCCAGCAGTATAGGGACCAAAAACATTCAGTACTTC

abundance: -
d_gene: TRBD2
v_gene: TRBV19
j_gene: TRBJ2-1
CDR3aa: CASSQTLAGGPYNEQFF
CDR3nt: TGTGCCAGTAGTCAGACACTAGCGGGGGGGCCCTACAATGAGCAGTTCTTC

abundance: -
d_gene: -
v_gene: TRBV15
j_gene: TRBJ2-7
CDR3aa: CATSRDHRDFSSYEQYF
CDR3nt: TGTGCCACCAGCAGAGACCACCGCGACTTTAGCTCCTACGAGCAGTACTTC

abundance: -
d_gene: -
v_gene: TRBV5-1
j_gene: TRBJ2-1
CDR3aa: CASSLLGLAPSYNEQFF
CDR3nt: TGCGCCAGCAGCTTGTTAGGTCTAGCGCCTTCCTACAATGAGCAGTTCTTC

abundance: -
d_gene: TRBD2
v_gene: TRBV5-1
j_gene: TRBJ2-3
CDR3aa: CASSLGASGTTDTQYF
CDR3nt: TGCGCCAGCAGCTTGGGGGCTAGCGGGACCACAGATACGCAGTATTTT

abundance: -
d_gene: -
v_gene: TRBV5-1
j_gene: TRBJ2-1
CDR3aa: CASSLVGDSYNEQFF
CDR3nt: TGCGCCAGCAGCTTGGTAGGAGACTCCTACAATGAGCAGTTCTTC

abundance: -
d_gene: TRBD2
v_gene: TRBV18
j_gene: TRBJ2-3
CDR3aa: CASSPPSGTSGTDTQYF
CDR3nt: TGTGCCAGCTCACCACCTAGTGGGACTAGCGGCACAGATACGCAGTATTTT

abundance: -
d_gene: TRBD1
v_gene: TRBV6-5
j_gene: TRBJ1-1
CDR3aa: CASSPGTAEAFF
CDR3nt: TGTGCCAGCAGCCCCGGGACAGCGGAAGCTTTCTTT

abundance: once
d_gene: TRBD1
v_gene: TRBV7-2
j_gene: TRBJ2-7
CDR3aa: CASSPLTGQSCEQYF
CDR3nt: TGTGCCAGCAGCCCCTTGACAGGGCAGTCCTGCGAGCAGTACTTC

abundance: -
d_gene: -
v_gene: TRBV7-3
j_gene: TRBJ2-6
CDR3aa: CASSTGGTGANVLTF
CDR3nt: TGTGCCAGCAGCACCGGCGGTACTGGGGCCAACGTCCTGACTTTC

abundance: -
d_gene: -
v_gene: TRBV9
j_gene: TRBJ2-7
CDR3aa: CASSVAAAISYEQYF
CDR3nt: TGTGCCAGCAGCGTAGCCGCGGCGATTTCCTACGAGCAGTACTTC

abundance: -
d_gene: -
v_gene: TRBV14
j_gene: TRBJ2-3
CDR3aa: CASSQFSGTDTQYF
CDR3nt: TGTGCCAGCAGCCAATTTTCGGGAACAGATACGCAGTATTTT

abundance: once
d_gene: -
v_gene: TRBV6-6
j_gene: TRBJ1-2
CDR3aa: CASSAVRGYTF
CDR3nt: TGTGCCAGCAGCGCCGTACGGGGCTACACCTTC

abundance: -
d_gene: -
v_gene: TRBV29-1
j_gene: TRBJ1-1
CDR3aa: CSVGREEGTEAFF
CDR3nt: TGCAGCGTCGGTAGGGAGGAGGGGACTGAAGCTTTCTTT

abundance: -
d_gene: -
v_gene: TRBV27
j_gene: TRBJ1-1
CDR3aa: CASSYQGLNTEAFF
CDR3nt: TGTGCCAGCAGTTACCAGGGCTTGAACACTGAAGCTTTCTTT